A single sample gave rise to the 12 T cell receptor beta chains below, sequenced in a study of T cells in Graves' hyperthyroidism and ophthalmopathy. Amplification of TCR beta CDR3 regions used RNA as the template. When the TCR CDR3 underwent first-round RT-PCR, the HTBI primer set was used. One entry per CDR3 protein results from TCRdb running MiXCR on the multiplex PCR reads. The sample has approximately 600,000 distinct CDR3 sequences; around 14% are singletons. The sample taken for sequencing was blood. The receptor set was obtained from a woman aged 18-30 years with Graves' ophthalmopathy.

Ten or more counts support this clonotype. This chain uses TRBV6-1 with TRBJ2-3; D possibly corresponds to TRBD2 (6 bases). This CDR3 is 17 amino acids long. In germline, CDR1 is MNHNS, CDR2 SASEGT. Trimming stripped 6 bases from V and 0 bases from J, with 19 bases between. The CDR3 bases are TGTGCCAGCAGCCGCTCTATAGCGGTTACTAGCACAGATACGCAGTATTTT. Its protein is CASSRSIAVTSTDTQYF.

This clonotype was seen ten or more times. The V call is TRBV5-1, the J call TRBJ2-1; the match to TRBD2 covers 14 bases. Germline lookup yields CDR1 SGHRS and CDR2 YFSETQ. V lost 0 bases, J lost 8 bases, and 7 bases stayed unmatched. The CDR3 runs to 17 residues. CDR3 residues: CASSLGVGTSGSDEQFF. The DNA for the CDR3 is TGCGCCAGCAGCTTGGGCGTAGGGACTAGCGGGAGCGATGAGCAGTTCTTC. The whole variable domain, filled in from reference TRBV5-1 and TRBJ2-1, reads KAGVTQTPRYLIKTRGQQVTLSCSPISGHRSVSWYQQTPGQGLQFLFEYFSETQRNKGNFPGRFSGRQFSNSRSEMNVSTLELGDSALYLCASSLGVGTSGSDEQFFGPGTRLTVL.

V gene TRBV15 combines with J gene TRBJ2-2, with D maybe TRBD1 (6 bases). Germline V gene sequence: CDR1 LNHNV, CDR2 YYDKDF (reference sequence). The CDR3 runs to 14 residues. V lost 4 bases, J lost 7 bases, and 13 bases lay in between. The CDR3 DNA follows: TGTGCCACCAGCAAGCCTAGGGACATCGGGGAGCTGTTTTTT. It yields the protein CATSKPRDIGELFF.

This clonotype was seen a few times. V usage is TRBV28 and J usage is TRBJ1-1, with 7 bases that match TRBD1. CDR1 MDHEN and CDR2 SYDVKM come from the germline V gene. V shed 9 bases, J shed 1 base, and the junction held 5 bases outside the gene matches. The CDR3 has 13 residues. The CDR3 spells CASFAGGNTEAFF. CDR3 DNA sequence: TGTGCCAGTTTCGCAGGGGGGAACACTGAAGCTTTCTTT. Full variable domain (outside the CDR3, taken from reference TRBV28 and TRBJ1-1): DVKVTQSSRYLVKRTGEKVFLECVQDMDHENMFWYRQDPGLGLRLIYFSYDVKMKEKGDIPEGYSVSREKKERFSLILESASTNQTSMYLCASFAGGNTEAFFGQGTRLTVV.

The gene calls are TRBV28 and TRBJ2-7; D possibly corresponds to TRBD1 (6 bases). The CDR3 runs to 11 residues. The germline V gene encodes CDR1 MDHEN and CDR2 SYDVKM. Deletions cut 6 bases from V and 6 bases from J, with 9 bases between. The CDR3 region is CASRTGCEQYF. DNA of the CDR3: TGTGCCAGCAGGACAGGCTGCGAGCAGTACTTC.

At least ten counts were recorded for this clonotype. The DNA of the CDR3 is TGTGCCAGCAGTCCACAGGGGGCGAGGCATTCACCCCTCCACTTT. Its translation: CASSPQGARHSPLHF. The rearrangement links TRBV27 to TRBJ1-6, with 9 bases identical to TRBD1. The J segment lost 8 bases and the V segment lost 5 bases, leaving 7 bases of the junction unmatched. CDR1 and CDR2 from the germline V gene are MNHEY and SMNVEV (reference sequence). The CDR3 totals 15 residues.

This clonotype was recorded a few times. The gene calls are TRBV29-1 and TRBJ1-2; 8 bases match TRBD1. The length of the CDR3 is 12 residues. The V gene end was trimmed by 7 bases and the J gene end by 0 bases; junction bases not matched to a gene: 1. Germline CDR1 and CDR2: SQVTM and ANQGSEA. The CDR3 region is CSDRGANYGYTF. In DNA form, the CDR3 reads TGCAGCGACAGGGGGGCTAACTATGGCTACACCTTC.

A note on this clonotype: One end of the junction fails to match germline, which may point to a read error. The chain recombines TRBV20-1 with TRBJ1-2; 12 bases map to TRBD1. The CDR3 is 15 residues long. Looked up from germline, CDR1 is DFQATT and CDR2 is SNEGSKA (reference sequence). The CDR3 reads CSAREPGQGASGYTF. The CDR3 region has the DNA TGCAGTGCCAGAGAGCCGGGACAGGGGGCCTCTGGCTACACCTTC.

This clonotype has ten or more counts. V and J are TRBV20-1 and TRBJ1-5; TRBD1 matches 9 bases. Germline V gene sequence: CDR1 DFQATT, CDR2 SNEGSKA (reference sequence). This CDR3 is built from 18 residues. J lost 0 bases, V lost 3 bases, and 12 bases had no gene match. The CDR3 here is CSARRTGGNQYSNQPQHF. As DNA, the CDR3 is TGCAGTGCTAGGCGAACAGGGGGCAACCAATATAGCAATCAGCCCCAGCATTTT.

This clonotype has only a few counts. The V gene is TRBV20-1, the J gene TRBJ2-4, with a tentative D call TRBD2 (5 bases). The germline gives CDR1 DFQATT, CDR2 SNEGSKA (reference sequence). CDR3 length equals 14 residues. Deletions cut 6 bases from V and 0 bases from J, with 12 bases between. The CDR3 bases are TGCAGTGCGCTCGGGATTCTAGCCAAAAACATTCAGTACTTC. The encoded protein is CSALGILAKNIQYF.

The chain recombines TRBV20-1 with TRBJ2-5; tentatively, D is TRBD2 (6 bases). CDR3 size: 13 residues. From germline, CDR1 is DFQATT and CDR2 SNEGSKA (reference sequence). The CDR3 is CNARTGDQETQYF. CDR3 nucleotide sequence: TGCAATGCCCGAACGGGGGACCAAGAGACCCAGTACTTC.

This clonotype has only a few counts. Possible read error: a much larger clone is one base away. Lacking the conserved final phenylalanine or tryptophan, this CDR3 likely reflects a read error. CDR3 in DNA: TGCAGCGTTGCAGGGGGAAACTACGAGCAGTACCTC. Amino acid sequence: CSVAGGNYEQYL. This chain joins TRBV29-1 and TRBJ2-7; TRBD1 aligns across 7 bases. V was pared by 4 bases and J by 3 bases, with 3 bases of the junction left unmatched. The germline V gene has CDR1 SQVTM and CDR2 ANQGSEA. This CDR3 has 12 residues.